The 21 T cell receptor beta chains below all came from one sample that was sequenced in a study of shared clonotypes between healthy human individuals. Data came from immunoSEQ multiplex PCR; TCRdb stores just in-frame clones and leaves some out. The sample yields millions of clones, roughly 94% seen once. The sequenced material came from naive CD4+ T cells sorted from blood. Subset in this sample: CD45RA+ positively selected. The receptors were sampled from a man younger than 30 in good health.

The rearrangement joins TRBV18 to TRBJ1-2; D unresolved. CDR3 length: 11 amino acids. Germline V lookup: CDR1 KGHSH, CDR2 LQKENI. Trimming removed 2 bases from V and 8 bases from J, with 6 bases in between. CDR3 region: CASSPVEGYTF. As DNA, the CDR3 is TGTGCCAGCTCACCAGTGGAGGGCTACACCTTC.

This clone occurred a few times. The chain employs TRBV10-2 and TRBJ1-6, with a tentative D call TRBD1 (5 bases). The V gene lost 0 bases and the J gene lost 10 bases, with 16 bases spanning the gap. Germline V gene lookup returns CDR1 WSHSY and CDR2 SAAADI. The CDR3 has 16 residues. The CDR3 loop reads CASSESGQGEGSPLHF. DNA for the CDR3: TGCGCCAGCAGTGAGTCGGGGCAGGGCGAGGGATCACCCCTCCACTTT.

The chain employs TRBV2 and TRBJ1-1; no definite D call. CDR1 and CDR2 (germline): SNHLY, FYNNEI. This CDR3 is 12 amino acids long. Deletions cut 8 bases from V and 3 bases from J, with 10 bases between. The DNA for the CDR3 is TGTGCCAGCGGTTCCCGGGACACTGAAGCTTTCTTT. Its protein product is CASGSRDTEAFF.

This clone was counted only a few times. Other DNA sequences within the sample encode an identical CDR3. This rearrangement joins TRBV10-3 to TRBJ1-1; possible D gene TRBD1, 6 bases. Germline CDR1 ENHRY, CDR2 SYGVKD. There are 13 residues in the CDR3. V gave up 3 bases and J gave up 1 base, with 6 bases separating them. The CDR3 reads CAISEGGNTEAFF. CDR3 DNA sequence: TGTGCCATCAGTGAAGGGGGGAACACTGAAGCTTTCTTT.

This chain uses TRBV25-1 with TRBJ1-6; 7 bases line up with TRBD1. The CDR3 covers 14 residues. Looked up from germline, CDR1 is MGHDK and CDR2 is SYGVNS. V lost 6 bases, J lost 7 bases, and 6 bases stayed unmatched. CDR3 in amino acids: CASSDGTVNSPLHF. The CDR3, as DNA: TGTGCCAGCAGCGACGGGACAGTCAATTCACCCCTCCACTTT.

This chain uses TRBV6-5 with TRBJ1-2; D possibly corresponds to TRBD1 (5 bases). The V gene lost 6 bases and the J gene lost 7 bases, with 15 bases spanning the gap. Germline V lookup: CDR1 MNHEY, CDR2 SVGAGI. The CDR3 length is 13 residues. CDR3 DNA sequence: TGTGCCAGCAGCCCAGGGACCCGTGGTGGCTACACCTTC. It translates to CASSPGTRGGYTF.

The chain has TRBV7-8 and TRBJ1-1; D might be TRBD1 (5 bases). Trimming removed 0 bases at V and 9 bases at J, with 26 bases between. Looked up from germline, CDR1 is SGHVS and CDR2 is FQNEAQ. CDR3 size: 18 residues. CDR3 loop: CASSLALGRQTEIKQAFF. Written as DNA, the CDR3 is TGTGCCAGCAGCTTAGCGTTAGGTAGACAGACTGAGATAAAACAAGCTTTCTTT.

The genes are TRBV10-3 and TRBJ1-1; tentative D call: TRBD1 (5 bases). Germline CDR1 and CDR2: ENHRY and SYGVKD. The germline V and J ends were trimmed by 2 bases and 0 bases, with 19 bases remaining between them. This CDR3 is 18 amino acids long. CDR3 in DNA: TGTGCCATCAGTGAGCAGTTTGGCAGGGCGGACATGAACACTGAAGCTTTCTTT. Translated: CAISEQFGRADMNTEAFF.

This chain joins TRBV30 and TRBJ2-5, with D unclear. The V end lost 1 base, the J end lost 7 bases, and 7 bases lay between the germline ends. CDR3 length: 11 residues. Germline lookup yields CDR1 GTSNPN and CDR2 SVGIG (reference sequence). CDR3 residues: CAWSAEVTQYF. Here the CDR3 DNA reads TGTGCCTGGAGTGCCGAGGTGACCCAGTACTTC.

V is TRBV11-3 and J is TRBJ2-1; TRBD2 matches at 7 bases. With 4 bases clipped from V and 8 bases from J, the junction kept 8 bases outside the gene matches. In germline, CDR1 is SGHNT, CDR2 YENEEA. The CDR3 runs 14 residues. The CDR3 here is CASSSGGDLDEQFF. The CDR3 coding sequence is TGTGCCAGCAGCTCGGGAGGCGATTTGGATGAGCAGTTCTTC.

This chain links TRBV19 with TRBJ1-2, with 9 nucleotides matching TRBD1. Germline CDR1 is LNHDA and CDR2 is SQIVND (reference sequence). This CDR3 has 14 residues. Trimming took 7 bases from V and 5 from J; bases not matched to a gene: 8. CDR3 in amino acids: CASKKWDREYGYTF. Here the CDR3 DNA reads TGTGCCAGTAAAAAATGGGACAGGGAATATGGCTACACCTTC.

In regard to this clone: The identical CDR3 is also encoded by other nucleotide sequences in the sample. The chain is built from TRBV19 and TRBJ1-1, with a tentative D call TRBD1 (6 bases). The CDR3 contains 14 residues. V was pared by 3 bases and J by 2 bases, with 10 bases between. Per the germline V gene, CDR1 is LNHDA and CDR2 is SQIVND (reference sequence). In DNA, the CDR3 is TGTGCCAGTAGTATCGGACAGACCAACACTGAAGCTTTCTTT. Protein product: CASSIGQTNTEAFF.

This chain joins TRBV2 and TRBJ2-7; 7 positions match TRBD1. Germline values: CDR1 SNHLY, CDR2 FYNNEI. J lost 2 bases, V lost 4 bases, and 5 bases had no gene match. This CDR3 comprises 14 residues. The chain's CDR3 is CASSGQGTAYEQYF. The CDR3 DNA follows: TGTGCCAGCAGTGGACAGGGAACGGCCTACGAGCAGTACTTC.

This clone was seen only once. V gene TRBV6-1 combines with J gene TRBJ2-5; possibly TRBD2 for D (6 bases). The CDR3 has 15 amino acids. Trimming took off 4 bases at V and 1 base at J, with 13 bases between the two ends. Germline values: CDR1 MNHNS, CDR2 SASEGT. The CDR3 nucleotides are TGTGCCAGCAGTGCGGGCGGGAACCTCCAAGAGACCCAGTACTTC. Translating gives CASSAGGNLQETQYF.

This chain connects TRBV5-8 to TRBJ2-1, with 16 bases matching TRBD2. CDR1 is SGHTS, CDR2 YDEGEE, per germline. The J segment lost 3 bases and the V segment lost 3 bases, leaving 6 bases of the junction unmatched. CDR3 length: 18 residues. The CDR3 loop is CASSSQGLAGGLYNEQFF. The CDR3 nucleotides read TGTGCCAGCAGCTCCCAGGGACTAGCGGGGGGGCTCTACAATGAGCAGTTCTTC. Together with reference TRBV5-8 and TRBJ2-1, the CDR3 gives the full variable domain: EAGVTQSPTHLIKTRGQQATLRCSPISGHTSVYWYQQALGLGLQFLLWYDEGEERNRGNFPPRFSGRQFPNYSSELNVNALELEDSALYLCASSSQGLAGGLYNEQFFGPGTRLTVL.

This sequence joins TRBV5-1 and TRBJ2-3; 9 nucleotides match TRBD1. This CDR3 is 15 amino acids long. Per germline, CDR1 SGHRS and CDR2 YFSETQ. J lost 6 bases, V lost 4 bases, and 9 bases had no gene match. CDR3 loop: CASSLPGQGMDTQYF. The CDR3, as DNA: TGCGCCAGCAGCCTTCCGGGACAGGGAATGGATACGCAGTATTTT.

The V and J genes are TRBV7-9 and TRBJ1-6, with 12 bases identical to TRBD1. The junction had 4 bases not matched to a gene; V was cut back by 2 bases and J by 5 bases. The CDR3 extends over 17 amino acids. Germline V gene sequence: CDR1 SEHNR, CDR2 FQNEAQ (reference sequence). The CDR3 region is CASSLSGTGGNNSPLHF. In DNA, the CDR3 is TGTGCCAGCAGCTTATCCGGGACAGGGGGCAATAATTCACCCCTCCACTTT.

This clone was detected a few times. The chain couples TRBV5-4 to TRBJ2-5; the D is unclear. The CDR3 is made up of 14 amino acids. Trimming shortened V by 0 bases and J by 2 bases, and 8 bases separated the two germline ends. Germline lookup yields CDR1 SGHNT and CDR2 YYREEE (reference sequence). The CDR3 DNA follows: TGTGCCAGCAGCTTGGGACTCCTACAAGAGACCCAGTACTTC. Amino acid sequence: CASSLGLLQETQYF.

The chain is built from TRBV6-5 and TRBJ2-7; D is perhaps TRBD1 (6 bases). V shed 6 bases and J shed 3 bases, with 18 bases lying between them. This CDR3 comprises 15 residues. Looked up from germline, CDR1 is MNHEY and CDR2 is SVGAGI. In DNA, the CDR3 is TGTGCCAGCAGCTCCACAACACAGGGCCTCTACGAGCAGTACTTC. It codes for CASSSTTQGLYEQYF.

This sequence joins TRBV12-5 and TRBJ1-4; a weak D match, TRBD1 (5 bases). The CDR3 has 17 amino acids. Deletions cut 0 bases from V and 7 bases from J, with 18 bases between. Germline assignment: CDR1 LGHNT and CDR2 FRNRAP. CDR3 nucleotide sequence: TGTGCTAGTGGTTTGGTAATCCCCGGAAGGGGAAGTGAAAAACTGTTTTTT. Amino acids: CASGLVIPGRGSEKLFF.

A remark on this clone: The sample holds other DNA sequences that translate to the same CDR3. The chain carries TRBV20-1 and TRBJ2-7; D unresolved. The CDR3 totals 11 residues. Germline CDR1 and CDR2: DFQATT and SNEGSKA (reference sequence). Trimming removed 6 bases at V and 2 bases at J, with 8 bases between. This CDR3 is CSAGTTYEQYF. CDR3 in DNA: TGCAGTGCCGGCACTACCTACGAGCAGTACTTC.